This T cell receptor (beta chain) was recorded in a study of blood T cell repertoires in COVID-19. TCRdb's copy holds only in-frame clones and misses some; the assay was immunoSEQ multiplex PCR. The repertoire has 37,000 or so clones, about nine tenths of them found once; the top ten carry roughly 12%. The ends were cut back, 1 base at V and 4 bases at J, with 7 bases in the middle. The CDR3 covers 13 residues. This clone was seen a handful of times. This receptor was taken from an older man with acute or convalescent COVID-19. This chain joins TRBV12-3 or TRBV12-4 and TRBJ1-2; D is undetermined. Sequenced: peripheral blood. The CDR3 loop reads CASSLDAGYGYTF. The CDR3 DNA reads as TGTGCCAGCAGTTTAGATGCAGGCTATGGCTACACCTTC.